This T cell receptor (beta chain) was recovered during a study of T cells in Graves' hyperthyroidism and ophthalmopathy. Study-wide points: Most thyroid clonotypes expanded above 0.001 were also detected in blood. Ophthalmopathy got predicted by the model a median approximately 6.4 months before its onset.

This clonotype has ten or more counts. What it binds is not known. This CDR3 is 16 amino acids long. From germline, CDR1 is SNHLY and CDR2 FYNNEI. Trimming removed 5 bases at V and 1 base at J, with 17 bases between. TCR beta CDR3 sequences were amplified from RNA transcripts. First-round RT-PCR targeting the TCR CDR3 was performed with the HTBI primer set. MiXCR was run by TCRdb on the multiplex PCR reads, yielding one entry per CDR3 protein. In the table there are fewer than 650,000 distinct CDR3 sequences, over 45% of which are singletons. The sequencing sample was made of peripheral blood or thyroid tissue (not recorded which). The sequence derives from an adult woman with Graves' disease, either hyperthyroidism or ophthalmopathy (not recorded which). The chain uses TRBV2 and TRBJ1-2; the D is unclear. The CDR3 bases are TGTGCCAGCAGTTTAGACACGGGAACCTTTAACTATGGCTACACCTTC. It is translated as CASSLDTGTFNYGYTF.